A selection of T cell receptor beta chains follows, all from one sample in a study of T cells in Graves' hyperthyroidism and ophthalmopathy. TCRdb recomputed calls from the multiplex PCR reads with MiXCR, one row per CDR3 protein. The data hold about 640,000 distinct CDR3 sequences, with around 20% observed a single time. Sequenced material: blood. The receptors derive from a man aged 30-40 years with Graves' ophthalmopathy. Each CDR3 is given with its conserved first and last residue. D genes are given only for firm matches. Rows give clone size only sometimes, using once, few, many, or a class for an expanded clone.

CDR3aa: CAWSQRGYGYTF
CDR3nt: TGTGCCTGGAGTCAGAGGGGCTATGGCTACACCTTC
j_gene: TRBJ1-2
abundance: few
d_gene: .
v_gene: TRBV30

CDR3aa: CASSLGTLTTDTQYF
CDR3nt: TGTGCCAGCAGTTTAGGGACCCTTACCACAGATACGCAGTATTTT
j_gene: TRBJ2-3
abundance: few
d_gene: .
v_gene: TRBV27

CDR3aa: CASSRDKNTEAFF
CDR3nt: TGTGCCAGCAGTCGGGACAAGAACACTGAAGCTTTCTTT
j_gene: TRBJ1-1
abundance: few
d_gene: .
v_gene: TRBV2

CDR3aa: CAISRRRTGGDEQFF
CDR3nt: TGTGCCATCAGTAGAAGGAGGACAGGGGGCGATGAGCAGTTCTTC
j_gene: TRBJ2-1
abundance: .
d_gene: TRBD1
v_gene: TRBV10-3

CDR3aa: CASSIDRGQEQFF
CDR3nt: TGTGCCAGTAGTATTGACAGGGGGCAGGAGCAGTTCTTC
j_gene: TRBJ2-1
abundance: few
d_gene: TRBD1
v_gene: TRBV19

CDR3aa: CASSLVASSPLHF
CDR3nt: TGTGCCAGCAGCTTAGTCGCGAGTTCACCCCTCCACTTT
j_gene: TRBJ1-6
abundance: many
d_gene: .
v_gene: TRBV7-2

CDR3aa: CSVLVGGRSNQPQHF
CDR3nt: TGCAGCGTTCTCGTGGGGGGCAGGAGCAATCAGCCCCAGCATTTT
j_gene: TRBJ1-5
abundance: .
d_gene: .
v_gene: TRBV29-1

CDR3aa: CASSQGSGAGNEKLFF
CDR3nt: TGTGCCAGCAGCCAGGGCTCGGGGGCGGGTAATGAAAAACTGTTTTTT
j_gene: TRBJ1-4
abundance: .
d_gene: .
v_gene: TRBV7-2

CDR3aa: CASSQDPRGEQFF
CDR3nt: TGTGCCAGCAGCCAAGATCCACGTGGTGAGCAGTTCTTC
j_gene: TRBJ2-1
abundance: .
d_gene: .
v_gene: TRBV3-1

CDR3aa: CASSELAETLPNTGELFF
CDR3nt: TGTGCCAGCAGTGAACTAGCGGAAACCCTTCCGAACACCGGGGAGCTGTTTTTT
j_gene: TRBJ2-2
abundance: few
d_gene: TRBD2
v_gene: TRBV2

CDR3aa: CATSATRQGQETQYF
CDR3nt: TGTGCCACCAGTGCCACACGACAGGGACAAGAGACCCAGTACTTC
j_gene: TRBJ2-5
abundance: many
d_gene: TRBD1
v_gene: TRBV24-1

CDR3aa: CSVQGQHYGYTF
CDR3nt: TGCAGCGTGCAGGGACAGCACTATGGCTACACCTTC
j_gene: TRBJ1-2
abundance: few
d_gene: TRBD1
v_gene: TRBV29-1

CDR3aa: CASSQLDRAGNQPQHF
CDR3nt: TGTGCCAGCAGCCAACTTGACAGGGCCGGCAATCAGCCCCAGCATTTT
j_gene: TRBJ1-5
abundance: few
d_gene: TRBD1
v_gene: TRBV4-2

CDR3aa: CASTHRWQENTGELFF
CDR3nt: TGTGCCAGTACTCATAGGTGGCAGGAGAACACCGGGGAGCTGTTTTTT
j_gene: TRBJ2-2
abundance: .
d_gene: .
v_gene: TRBV19

CDR3aa: CASGLVRENRNTGELFF
CDR3nt: TGTGCTAGTGGTTTGGTACGGGAGAACAGGAACACCGGGGAGCTGTTTTTT
j_gene: TRBJ2-2
abundance: few
d_gene: .
v_gene: TRBV12-5

CDR3aa: CASSYSGARGDTQYF
CDR3nt: TGTGCCAGCAGTTACTCCGGGGCTAGAGGAGATACGCAGTATTTT
j_gene: TRBJ2-3
abundance: few
d_gene: .
v_gene: TRBV6-5

CDR3aa: CASSWDLRTEAFF
CDR3nt: TGTGCCAGCAGTTGGGACTTACGCACTGAAGCTTTCTTT
j_gene: TRBJ1-1
abundance: many
d_gene: .
v_gene: TRBV28

CDR3aa: CASSPGGAGGHNEQFF
CDR3nt: TGTGCCAGCAGCCCCGGGGGAGCGGGAGGACACAATGAGCAGTTCTTC
j_gene: TRBJ2-1
abundance: .
d_gene: TRBD2
v_gene: TRBV9

CDR3aa: CASSTSGGQGHNEQFF
CDR3nt: TGTGCCAGCAGCACCTCAGGTGGACAGGGGCACAATGAGCAGTTCTTC
j_gene: TRBJ2-1
abundance: few
d_gene: TRBD1
v_gene: TRBV7-9

CDR3aa: CASSLTRQAATNEKLFF
CDR3nt: TGTGCCAGCAGCTTAACGCGTCAGGCAGCAACTAATGAAAAACTGTTTTTT
j_gene: TRBJ1-4
abundance: many
d_gene: .
v_gene: TRBV7-8

CDR3aa: CASSGQGDQPQHF
CDR3nt: TGTGCCAGCAGTGGACAGGGGGACCAGCCCCAGCATTTT
j_gene: TRBJ1-5
abundance: many
d_gene: TRBD1
v_gene: TRBV6-1

CDR3aa: CASSPGAGTGAYEQYF
CDR3nt: TGTGCCAGCAGCCCCGGGGCCGGGACAGGGGCCTACGAGCAGTACTTC
j_gene: TRBJ2-7
abundance: many
d_gene: TRBD1
v_gene: TRBV11-3

CDR3aa: CASSPPIGSGANVLTF
CDR3nt: TGTGCCAGCTCACCACCGATAGGCTCTGGGGCCAACGTCCTGACTTTC
j_gene: TRBJ2-6
abundance: few
d_gene: .
v_gene: TRBV18

CDR3aa: CASSVGTGVSEAFF
CDR3nt: TGTGCCTCCTCTGTAGGGACAGGCGTGTCTGAAGCTTTCTTT
j_gene: TRBJ1-1
abundance: many
d_gene: TRBD1
v_gene: TRBV30

CDR3aa: CASSTSGGSLETQYF
CDR3nt: TGTGCCAGCAGTACAAGCGGGGGGAGTTTAGAGACCCAGTACTTC
j_gene: TRBJ2-5
abundance: .
d_gene: TRBD2
v_gene: TRBV27

CDR3aa: CASSAGGHGYTF
CDR3nt: TGTGCCAGCAGCGCAGGGGGGCATGGCTACACCTTC
j_gene: TRBJ1-2
abundance: few
d_gene: TRBD1
v_gene: TRBV9

CDR3aa: CASSRVTGVDEQYF
CDR3nt: TGTGCCAGCAGTAGGGTGACAGGGGTGGACGAGCAGTACTTC
j_gene: TRBJ2-7
abundance: few
d_gene: TRBD1
v_gene: TRBV27

CDR3aa: CSVPLSQETQYF
CDR3nt: TGCAGCGTCCCACTAAGCCAAGAGACCCAGTACTTC
j_gene: TRBJ2-5
abundance: .
d_gene: .
v_gene: TRBV29-1

CDR3aa: CASSPGTSPNQPQHF
CDR3nt: TGTGCCAGCAGTCCCGGGACATCTCCCAATCAGCCCCAGCATTTT
j_gene: TRBJ1-5
abundance: few
d_gene: .
v_gene: TRBV28

CDR3aa: CASSLGSRGGQYF
CDR3nt: TGTGCCAGCAGCTTAGGGTCTCGGGGTGGGCAGTACTTC
j_gene: TRBJ2-7
abundance: few
d_gene: .
v_gene: TRBV11-2

CDR3aa: CASSPNMEGEQYF
CDR3nt: TGTGCCAGCAGTCCCAACATGGAGGGCGAGCAGTACTTC
j_gene: TRBJ2-7
abundance: few
d_gene: .
v_gene: TRBV27